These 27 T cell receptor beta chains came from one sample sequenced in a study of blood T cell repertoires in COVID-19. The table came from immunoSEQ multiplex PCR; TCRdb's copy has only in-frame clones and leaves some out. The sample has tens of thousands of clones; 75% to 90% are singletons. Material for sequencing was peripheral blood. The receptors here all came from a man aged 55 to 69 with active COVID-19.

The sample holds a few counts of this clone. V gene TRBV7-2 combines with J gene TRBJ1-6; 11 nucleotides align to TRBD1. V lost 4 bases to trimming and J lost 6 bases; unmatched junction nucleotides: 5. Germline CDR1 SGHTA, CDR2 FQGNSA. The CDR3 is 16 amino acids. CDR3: CASSSGQGASNSPLHF. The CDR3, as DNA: TGTGCCAGCAGCTCCGGACAGGGGGCCAGTAATTCACCCCTCCACTTT.

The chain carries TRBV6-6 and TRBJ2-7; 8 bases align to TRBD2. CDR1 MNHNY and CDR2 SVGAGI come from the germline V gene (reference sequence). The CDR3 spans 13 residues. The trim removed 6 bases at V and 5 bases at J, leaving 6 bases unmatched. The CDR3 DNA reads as TGTGCCAGCAGCTCGGGGGGGATCCACGAGCAGTACTTC. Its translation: CASSSGGIHEQYF.

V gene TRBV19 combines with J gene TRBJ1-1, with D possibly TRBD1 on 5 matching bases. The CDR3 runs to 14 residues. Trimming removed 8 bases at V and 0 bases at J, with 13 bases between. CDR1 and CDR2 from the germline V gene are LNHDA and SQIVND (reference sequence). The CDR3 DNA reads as TGTGCCAGTCGGGGGGGACGGATGAACACTGAAGCTTTCTTT. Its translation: CASRGGRMNTEAFF.

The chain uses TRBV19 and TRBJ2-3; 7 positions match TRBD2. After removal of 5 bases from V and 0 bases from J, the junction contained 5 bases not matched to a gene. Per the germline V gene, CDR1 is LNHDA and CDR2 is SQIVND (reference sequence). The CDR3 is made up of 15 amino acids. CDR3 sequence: CASSAGLSSTDTQYF. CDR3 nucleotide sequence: TGTGCCAGTAGTGCGGGACTATCGAGCACAGATACGCAGTATTTT.

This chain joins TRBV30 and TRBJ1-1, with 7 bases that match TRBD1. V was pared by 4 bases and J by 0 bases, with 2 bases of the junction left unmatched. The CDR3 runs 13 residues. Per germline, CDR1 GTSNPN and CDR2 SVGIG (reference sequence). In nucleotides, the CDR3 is TGTGCCTGGACGGGACAGATGAACACTGAAGCTTTCTTT. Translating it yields CAWTGQMNTEAFF.

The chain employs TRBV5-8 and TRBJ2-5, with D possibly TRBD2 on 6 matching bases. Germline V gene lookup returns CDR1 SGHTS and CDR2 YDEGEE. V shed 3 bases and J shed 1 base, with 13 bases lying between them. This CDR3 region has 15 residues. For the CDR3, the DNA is TGTGCCAGCAGCTCAACTGTCGGGAGCCAAGAGACCCAGTACTTC. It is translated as CASSSTVGSQETQYF.

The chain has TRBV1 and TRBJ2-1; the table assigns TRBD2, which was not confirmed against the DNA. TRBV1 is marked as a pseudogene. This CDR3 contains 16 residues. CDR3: CTSSQGSSGRNNEQFF. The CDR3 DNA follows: TGCACCAGCAGCCAAGGTAGTAGCGGGAGGAACAATGAGCAGTTCTTC.

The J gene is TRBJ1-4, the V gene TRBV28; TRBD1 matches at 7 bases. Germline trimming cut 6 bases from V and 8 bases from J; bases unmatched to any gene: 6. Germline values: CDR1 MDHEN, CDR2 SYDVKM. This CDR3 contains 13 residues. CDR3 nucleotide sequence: TGTGCCAGCAGGACAGGGTTTATCGAAAAACTGTTTTTT. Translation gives CASRTGFIEKLFF.

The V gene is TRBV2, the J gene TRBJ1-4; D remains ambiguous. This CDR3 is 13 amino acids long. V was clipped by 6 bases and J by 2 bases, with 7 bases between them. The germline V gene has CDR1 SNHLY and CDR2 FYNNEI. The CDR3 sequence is CASRRLTNEKLFF. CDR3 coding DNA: TGTGCCAGCAGGCGGTTGACTAATGAAAAACTGTTTTTT.

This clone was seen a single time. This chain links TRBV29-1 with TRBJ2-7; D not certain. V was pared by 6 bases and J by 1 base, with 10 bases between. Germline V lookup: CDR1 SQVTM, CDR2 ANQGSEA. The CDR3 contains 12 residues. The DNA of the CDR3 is TGCAGCGTCGCCCCACAGTCCTACGAGCAGTACTTC. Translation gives CSVAPQSYEQYF.

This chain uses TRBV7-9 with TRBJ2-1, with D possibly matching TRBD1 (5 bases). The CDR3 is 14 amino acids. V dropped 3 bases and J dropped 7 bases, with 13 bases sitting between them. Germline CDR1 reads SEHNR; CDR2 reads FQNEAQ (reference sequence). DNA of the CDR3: TGTGCCAGCAGCTTGACCCAGGGCCCGAATGAGCAGTTCTTC. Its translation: CASSLTQGPNEQFF.

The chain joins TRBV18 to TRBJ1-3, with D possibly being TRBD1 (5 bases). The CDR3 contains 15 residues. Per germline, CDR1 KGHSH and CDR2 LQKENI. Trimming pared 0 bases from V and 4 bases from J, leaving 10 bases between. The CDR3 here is CASSPPSGNGNTIYF. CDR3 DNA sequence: TGTGCCAGCTCACCACCATCAGGGAACGGAAACACCATATATTTT.

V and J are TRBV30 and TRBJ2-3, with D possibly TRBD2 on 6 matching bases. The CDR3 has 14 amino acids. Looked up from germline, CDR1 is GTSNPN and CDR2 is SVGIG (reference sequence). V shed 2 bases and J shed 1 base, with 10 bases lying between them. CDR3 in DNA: TGTGCCTGGAGTTTACAGCGGGGCACAGATACGCAGTATTTT. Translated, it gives CAWSLQRGTDTQYF. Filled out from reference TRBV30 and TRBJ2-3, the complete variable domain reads SQTIHQWPATLVQPVGSPLSLECTVEGTSNPNLYWYRQAAGRGLQLLFYSVGIGQISSEVPQNLSASRPQDRQFILSSKKLLLSDSGFYLCAWSLQRGTDTQYFGPGTRLTVL.

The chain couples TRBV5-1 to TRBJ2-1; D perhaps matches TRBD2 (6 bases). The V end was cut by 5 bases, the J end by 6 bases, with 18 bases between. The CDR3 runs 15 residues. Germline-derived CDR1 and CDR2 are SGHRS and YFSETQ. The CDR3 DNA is TGCGCCAGCAGTCCCGGGGGAGCAGGGATCAATGAGCAGTTCTTC. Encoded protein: CASSPGGAGINEQFF.

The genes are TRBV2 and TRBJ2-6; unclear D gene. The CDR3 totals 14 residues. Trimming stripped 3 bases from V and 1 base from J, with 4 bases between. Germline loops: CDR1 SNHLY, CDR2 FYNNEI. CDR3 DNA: TGTGCCAGCAGTGATCGGTCTGGGGCCAACGTCCTGACTTTC. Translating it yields CASSDRSGANVLTF.

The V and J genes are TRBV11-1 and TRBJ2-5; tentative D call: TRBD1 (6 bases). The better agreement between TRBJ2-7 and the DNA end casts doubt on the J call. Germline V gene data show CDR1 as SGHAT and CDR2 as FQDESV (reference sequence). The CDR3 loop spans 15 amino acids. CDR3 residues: CASSSDTGMDVEQYF. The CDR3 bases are TGTGCCAGCAGCTCCGATACAGGGATGGATGTCGAGCAGTACTTC.

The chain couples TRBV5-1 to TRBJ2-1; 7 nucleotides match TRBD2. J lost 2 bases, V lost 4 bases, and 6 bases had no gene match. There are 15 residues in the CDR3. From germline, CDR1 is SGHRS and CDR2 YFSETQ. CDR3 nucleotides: TGCGCCAGCAGCGCCCGGCGGGGGACCTACAATGAGCAGTTCTTC. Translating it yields CASSARRGTYNEQFF.

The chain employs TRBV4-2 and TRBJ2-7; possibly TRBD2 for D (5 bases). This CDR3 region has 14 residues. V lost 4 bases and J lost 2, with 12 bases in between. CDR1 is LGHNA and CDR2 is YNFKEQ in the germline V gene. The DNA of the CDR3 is TGTGCCAGCAGCCCAGACTGGGGAGCCTACGAGCAGTACTTC. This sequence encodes CASSPDWGAYEQYF.

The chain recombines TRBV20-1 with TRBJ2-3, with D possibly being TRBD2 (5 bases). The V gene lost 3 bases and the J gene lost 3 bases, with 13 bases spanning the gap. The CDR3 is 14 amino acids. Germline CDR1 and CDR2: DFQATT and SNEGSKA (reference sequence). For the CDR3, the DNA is TGCAGTGCTAGTACCCGGGATTGGACAGATACGCAGTATTTT. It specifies CSASTRDWTDTQYF.

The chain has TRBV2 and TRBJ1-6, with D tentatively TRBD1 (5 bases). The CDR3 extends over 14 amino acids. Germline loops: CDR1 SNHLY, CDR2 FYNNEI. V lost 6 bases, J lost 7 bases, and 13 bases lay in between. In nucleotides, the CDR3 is TGTGCCAGCAGATATAGACAGAAGAATTCACCCCTCCACTTT. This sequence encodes CASRYRQKNSPLHF. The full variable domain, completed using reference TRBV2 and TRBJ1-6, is EPEVTQTPSHQVTQMGQEVILRCVPISNHLYFYWYRQILGQKVEFLVSFYNNEISEKSEIFDDQFSVERPDGSNFTLKIRSTKLEDSAMYFCASRYRQKNSPLHFGNGTRLTVT.

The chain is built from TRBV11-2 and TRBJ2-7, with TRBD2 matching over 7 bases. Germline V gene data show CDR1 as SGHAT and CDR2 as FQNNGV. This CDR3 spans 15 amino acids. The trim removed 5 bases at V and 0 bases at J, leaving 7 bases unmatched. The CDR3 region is CASSPLAGHSYEQYF. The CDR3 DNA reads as TGTGCCAGCAGCCCCTTAGCGGGCCACTCCTACGAGCAGTACTTC.

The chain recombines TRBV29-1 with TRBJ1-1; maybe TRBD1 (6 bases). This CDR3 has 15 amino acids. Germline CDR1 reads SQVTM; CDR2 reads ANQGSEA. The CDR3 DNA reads TGCAGAGTCTTGAGGGGGAGCTTAAGGAACACTGAAGCTTTCTTT. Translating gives CRVLRGSLRNTEAFF.

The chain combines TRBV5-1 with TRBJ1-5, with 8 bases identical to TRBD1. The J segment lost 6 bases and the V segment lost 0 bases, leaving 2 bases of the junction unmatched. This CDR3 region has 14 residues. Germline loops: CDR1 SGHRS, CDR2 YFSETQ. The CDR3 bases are TGCGCCAGCAGCTTGGGGACAGGGCCTCAGCCCCAGCATTTT. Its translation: CASSLGTGPQPQHF. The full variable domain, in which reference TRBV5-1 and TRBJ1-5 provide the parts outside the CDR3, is KAGVTQTPRYLIKTRGQQVTLSCSPISGHRSVSWYQQTPGQGLQFLFEYFSETQRNKGNFPGRFSGRQFSNSRSEMNVSTLELGDSALYLCASSLGTGPQPQHFGDGTRLSIL.

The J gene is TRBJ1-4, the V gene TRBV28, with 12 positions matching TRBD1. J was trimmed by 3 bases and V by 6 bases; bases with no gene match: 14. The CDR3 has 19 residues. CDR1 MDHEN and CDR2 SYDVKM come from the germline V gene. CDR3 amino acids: CASSNEKPGQGASNEKLFF. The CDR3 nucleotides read TGTGCCAGCAGCAACGAAAAACCGGGACAGGGGGCTTCTAATGAAAAACTGTTTTTT.

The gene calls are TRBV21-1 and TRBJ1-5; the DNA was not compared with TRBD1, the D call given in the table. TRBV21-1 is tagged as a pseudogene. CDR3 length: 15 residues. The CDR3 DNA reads TGTGCCAGCAGCAGGACCGGGACAGGTGTGCGGCCCCAGCATTTT. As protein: CASSRTGTGVRPQHF.

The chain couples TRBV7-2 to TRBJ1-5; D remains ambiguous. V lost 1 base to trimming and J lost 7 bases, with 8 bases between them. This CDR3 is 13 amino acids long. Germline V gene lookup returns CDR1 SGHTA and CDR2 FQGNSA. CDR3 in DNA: TGTGCCAGCAGCTTAGAAGGGAGCCAGCCCCAGCATTTT. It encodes CASSLEGSQPQHF.

The CDR3 sequence is CASSYSNLRGSYEQYF. The DNA for the CDR3 is TGTGCCAGCAGTTACTCGAATCTACGAGGCTCCTACGAGCAGTACTTC. The rearrangement links TRBV6-5 to TRBJ2-7; D unresolved. The germline V gene encodes CDR1 MNHEY and CDR2 SVGAGI. V lost 0 bases and J 0 bases, leaving 12 bases between the germline ends. The CDR3 has 16 amino acids.